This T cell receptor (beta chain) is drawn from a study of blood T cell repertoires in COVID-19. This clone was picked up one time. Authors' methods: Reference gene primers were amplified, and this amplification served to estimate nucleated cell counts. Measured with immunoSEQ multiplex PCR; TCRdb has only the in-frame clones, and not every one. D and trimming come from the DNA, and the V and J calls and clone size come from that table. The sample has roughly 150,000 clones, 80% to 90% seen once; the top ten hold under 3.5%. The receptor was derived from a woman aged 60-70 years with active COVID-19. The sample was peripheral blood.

CDR3 sequence (DNA): TGTGCCAGCAGCTTAGACAGTTCCTACGAGCAGTACTTC. It specifies CASSLDSSYEQYF. The chain couples TRBV7-3 to TRBJ2-7; D is possibly TRBD1 (5 bases). V was cut by 2 bases and J by 1 base, with 6 bases left in between. The CDR3 runs to 13 residues. Germline V lookup: CDR1 SGHTA, CDR2 FQGTGA.